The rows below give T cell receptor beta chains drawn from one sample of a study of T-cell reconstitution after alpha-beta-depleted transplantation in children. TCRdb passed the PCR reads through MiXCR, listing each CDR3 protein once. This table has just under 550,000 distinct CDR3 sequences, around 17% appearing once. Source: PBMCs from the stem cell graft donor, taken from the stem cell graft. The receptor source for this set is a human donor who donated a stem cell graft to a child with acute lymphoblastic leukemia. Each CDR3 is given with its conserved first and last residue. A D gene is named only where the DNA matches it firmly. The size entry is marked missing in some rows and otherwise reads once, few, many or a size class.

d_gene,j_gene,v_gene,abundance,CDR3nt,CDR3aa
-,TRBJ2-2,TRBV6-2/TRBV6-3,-,TGTGCCAGCACCCGAGGGGCGGTCACGAACACCGGGGAGCTGTTTTTT,CASTRGAVTNTGELFF
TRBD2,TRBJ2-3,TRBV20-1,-,TGCAGTGCGAGCCCCCTAGCGGGAGGGCCGAGGGCAGATACGCAGTATTTT,CSASPLAGGPRADTQYF
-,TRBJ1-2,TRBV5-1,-,TGCGCCAGCAGCTTTAGCGAATACTATGGCTACACCTTC,CASSFSEYYGYTF
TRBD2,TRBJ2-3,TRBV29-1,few,TGCAGCGTAAGGGGGACTAGCAAACTACTTAAATTGGCAGATACGCAGTATTTT,CSVRGTSKLLKLADTQYF
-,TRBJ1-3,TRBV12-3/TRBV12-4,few,TGTGCCAGCAGCTCCCAACAGGAGTCCGGAAACACCATATATTTT,CASSSQQESGNTIYF
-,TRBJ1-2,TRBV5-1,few,TGCGCCAGCAGCCGGTCCGAGCTACAGGGAAACTATGGCTACACCTTC,CASSRSELQGNYGYTF
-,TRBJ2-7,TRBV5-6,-,TGTGCCAGCAGCTTCGGAAGTTTCGTTCGCTTC,CASSFGSFVRF
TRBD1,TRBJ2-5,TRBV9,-,TGTGCCGGCAGCGTAGTACCGGGACAGCCACAAGAGACCCAGTACTTC,CAGSVVPGQPQETQYF
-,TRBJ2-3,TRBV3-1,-,TGTACCAGCAGTATAACAGCAATTTACGCAATTGGCACAGATACGCAGTATTTT,CTSSITAIYAIGTDTQYF
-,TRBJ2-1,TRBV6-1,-,TGTGCCAGCGTCCAGCTACAGAATGAGCAGTTCTTC,CASVQLQNEQFF
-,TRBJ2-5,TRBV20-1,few,TGCAGTGCTCGACGGTCACAAGAGACCCAGTACTTC,CSARRSQETQYF
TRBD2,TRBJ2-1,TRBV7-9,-,TGTGCCAGCATCGGCGGGGGTGGGGTGGAGCAGTTCTTC,CASIGGGGVEQFF
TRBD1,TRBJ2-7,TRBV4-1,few,TGCGCCAGCAGCCATGCGCACAGGGGATCCTACGAGCAGTACTTC,CASSHAHRGSYEQYF
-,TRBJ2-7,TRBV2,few,TGTGCCAGCAGATTGACAGCCACGACGGGGGAGCAGTACTTC,CASRLTATTGEQYF
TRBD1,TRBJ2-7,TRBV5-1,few,TGCGCCAGCAGCCCCCGGGACAGTACGGCCGAGCAGTACTTC,CASSPRDSTAEQYF
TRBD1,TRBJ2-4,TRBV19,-,TGTGCCAGTAGTAAGACAGGGGGCGAGCGCATTCAGTACTTC,CASSKTGGERIQYF
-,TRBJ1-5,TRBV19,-,TGTGCCAGTAACCGCGTGAACAATCAGCCCCAGCATTTT,CASNRVNNQPQHF
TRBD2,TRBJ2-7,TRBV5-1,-,TGCGCCAGCAGCTGGACTAGCGGGAGAACCTACGAGCAGTACTTC,CASSWTSGRTYEQYF
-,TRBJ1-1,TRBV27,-,TGTGCCATCAAAGCTACAGGTAGCACTGAAGCTTTCTTT,CAIKATGSTEAFF
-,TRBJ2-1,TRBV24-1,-,TGTGCCACCAGTGCCCGAGGATTCTCCTACAATGAGCAGTTCTTC,CATSARGFSYNEQFF
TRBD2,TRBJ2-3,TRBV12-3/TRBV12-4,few,TGTGCCAGCAGTAAAGGACTAGCGGGAGTGATGGATACGCAGTATTTT,CASSKGLAGVMDTQYF
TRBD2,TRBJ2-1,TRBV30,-,TGTGCCTTTGGACTAGACGTAGAGCAGTTCTTC,CAFGLDVEQFF
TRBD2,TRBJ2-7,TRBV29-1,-,TGCAGCGTTGAAGAGGGCGGGAGAACCTACGAGCAGTACTTC,CSVEEGGRTYEQYF
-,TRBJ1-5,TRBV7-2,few,TGTGCCAGCAGCTTACTCGTAGGGGCCCCCTTACATTTT,CASSLLVGAPLHF
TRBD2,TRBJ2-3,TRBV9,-,TGTGCCAGCAGCGTAAAGAGGACGGTAGCGGGAGGCCCTGATACGCAGTATTTT,CASSVKRTVAGGPDTQYF
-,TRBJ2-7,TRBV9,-,TGTGCCAGCAGCGTAGCCCCGGGGGCAGGCTACGAGCAGTACTTC,CASSVAPGAGYEQYF
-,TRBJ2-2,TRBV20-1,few,TGCAGTGCTAGATTCCGGACCACGAACACCGGGGAGCTGTTTTTT,CSARFRTTNTGELFF
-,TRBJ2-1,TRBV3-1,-,TGTGCCAGCAGCGGACTCAATGAGCAGTTCTTC,CASSGLNEQFF
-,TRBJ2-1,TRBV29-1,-,TGCAGCGTTGTTATGGGCAATGAGCAGTTCTTC,CSVVMGNEQFF
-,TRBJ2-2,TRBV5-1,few,TGCGCCAGCAGCTTCTGGGGTTATACTTCGGGCACCGGGGAGCTGTTTTTT,CASSFWGYTSGTGELFF
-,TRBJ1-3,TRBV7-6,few,TGTGCCAGCAGCTTGGCGGGGGTCATCATATATTTT,CASSLAGVIIYF
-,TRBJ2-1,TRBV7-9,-,TGTGCCAGCAGCTTAAAAAGTCAGGGAAGATTTTACAATGAGCAGTTCTTC,CASSLKSQGRFYNEQFF
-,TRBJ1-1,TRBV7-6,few,TGTGCCAGCAGCTTAGTGTTCGGGAGTGAAGCTTTCTTT,CASSLVFGSEAFF
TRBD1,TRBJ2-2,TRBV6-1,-,TGTGCCAGCACTACGGACAGGGGACGTACCGGGGAGCTGTTTTTT,CASTTDRGRTGELFF
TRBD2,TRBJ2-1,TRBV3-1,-,TGTGCCAGCAGCCAATCTAGCGGGCACAATGAGCAGTTCTTC,CASSQSSGHNEQFF
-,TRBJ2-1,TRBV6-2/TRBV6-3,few,TGTGCCAGCAGTTACCCAACGGGACTTTCGGATGAGCAGTTCTTC,CASSYPTGLSDEQFF
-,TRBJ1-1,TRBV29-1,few,TGCAGCGTTGGCGGGTTGAACACTGAAGCTTTCTTT,CSVGGLNTEAFF
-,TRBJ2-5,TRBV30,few,TGTGCCTGGAGTCGTGCGGAGAAAGAGACCCAGTACTTC,CAWSRAEKETQYF
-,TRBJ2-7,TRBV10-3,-,TGTGCCATCAGTGAGTCGCTAGGTTCCTCCTACGAGCAGTACTTC,CAISESLGSSYEQYF
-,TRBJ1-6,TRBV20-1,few,TGCAGTGCTAGCGAGGGGTTCGGTTCACCCCTCCACTTT,CSASEGFGSPLHF
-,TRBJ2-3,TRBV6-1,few,TGTGCCAGCAGTCGCACCAATTCGGATACGCAGTATTTT,CASSRTNSDTQYF
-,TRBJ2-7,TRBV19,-,TGTGCCAGTAGTACCCTAGCAGCCTCCTACGAGCAGTACTTC,CASSTLAASYEQYF
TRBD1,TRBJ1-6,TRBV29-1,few,TGCAGCGTCGGCTCCGGGACAGGGAATTCACCCCTCCACTTT,CSVGSGTGNSPLHF
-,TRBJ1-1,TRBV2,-,TGTGCCAGCAGAAGTTCGGGACATGAAGCTTTCTTT,CASRSSGHEAFF
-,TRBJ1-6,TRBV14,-,TGTGCCAGCAGCCCTCGCCAGGCCCCTAATTCACCCCTCCACTTT,CASSPRQAPNSPLHF
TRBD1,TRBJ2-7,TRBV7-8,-,TGTGCCAGCAGCTTAGCGTTATGGAGCGACAGGGGGCACCAATACGAGCAGTACTTC,CASSLALWSDRGHQYEQYF
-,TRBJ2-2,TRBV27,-,TGTGCCAGCAGCCAGGACGGCGGCACCGGGGAGCTGTTTTTT,CASSQDGGTGELFF
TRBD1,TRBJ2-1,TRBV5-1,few,TGCGCCAGCAGCTCTCGTAGACAGGGGTCGGTTGAGCAGTTCTTC,CASSSRRQGSVEQFF
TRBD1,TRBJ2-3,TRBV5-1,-,TGCGCCAGCAGCTTGTGGACAGGGAACACAGATACGCAGTATTTT,CASSLWTGNTDTQYF
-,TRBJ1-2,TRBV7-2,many,TGTGCCAGCAGCCCACAGACAGGACCCAACTATGGCTACACCTTC,CASSPQTGPNYGYTF
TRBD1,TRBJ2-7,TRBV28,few,TGTGCCAGCAGCCCCTCGGGACAGGCATCCTACGAGCAGTACTTC,CASSPSGQASYEQYF
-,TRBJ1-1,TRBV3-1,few,TGTGCCAGCAGCCCCGGAGGGAGGCAGCCTCGGGGTTGGGCTTTCTTT,CASSPGGRQPRGWAFF
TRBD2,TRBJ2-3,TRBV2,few,TGTGCCAGCAGTGGCGGTAGCGGGAGAGGGGCGGATACGCAGTATTTT,CASSGGSGRGADTQYF